This TCR beta chain was sequenced for a study of pediatric ulcerative colitis. The rectum was sampled with one to two pinch biopsies at colonoscopy. Here immunoSEQ multiplex PCR was the method, and the copy in TCRdb shows in-frame clones only, minus some. The sample comprises approximately 40,000 clones, around 75% of which are singletons, and 8.6% rests with the top ten. Notes on this clone: The antigen is not known.

The germline V gene encodes CDR1 MNHEY and CDR2 SVGAGI. The CDR3 length is 15 residues. Trimming cost V 6 bases and J 1 base; bases outside gene matches: 8. General study results and limits: Blood samples from a couple of patients yielded substantially fewer templates and were excluded from blood-rectal overlap analysis.

The chain combines TRBV6-5 with TRBJ1-1, with 7 positions matching TRBD1. Sequenced input: gut tissue. The receptor was derived from a boy aged 5-17 years with severe ulcerative colitis. The CDR3 sequence is CASSLTTGSNTEAFF. The CDR3 DNA reads TGTGCCAGCAGCCTTACGACAGGGTCGAACACTGAAGCTTTCTTT.